The 24 T cell receptor beta chains listed next were all sequenced from one sample in a study of CD4 T cells in relation to SARS-CoV-2 and coronaviruses. CD4+ T cells from unexposed donors were obtained before the COVID-19 pandemic (2011-2018). CD4+ T cells were isolated from the cells after about 11 days of culture. Clones were read by immunoSEQ multiplex PCR, and TCRdb kept only the in-frame ones, dropping some. The data contain under 25,000 clones, 76% of them singletons. For these TCRs, the target antigens are not known. The sequenced sample consisted of CD4+ T cells from PBMCs, cultured in vitro. These receptors all come from a human donor in good health.

CDR3 loop: CASSALGVEMRGTEAFF. The CDR3 DNA sequence: TGTGCCAGCAGTGCTCTCGGGGTCGAGATGAGAGGCACTGAAGCTTTCTTT. The chain joins TRBV25-1 to TRBJ1-1; no clear D gene. Trimming shortened V by 4 bases and J by 4 bases, and 22 bases separated the two germline ends. Germline values: CDR1 MGHDK, CDR2 SYGVNS. The CDR3 sequence is 17 residues long.

In this sample, this clone turned up once. The chain combines TRBV5-1 with TRBJ1-4; weak D call: TRBD1 (5 bases). The CDR3 length is 16 residues. The germline V and J ends were trimmed by 1 base and 0 bases, with 10 bases remaining between them. CDR1 and CDR2 from the germline V gene are SGHRS and YFSETQ. The chain's CDR3 is CASSLMGPATNEKLFF. The CDR3 DNA reads as TGCGCCAGCAGCTTGATGGGGCCAGCAACTAATGAAAAACTGTTTTTT.

The chain recombines TRBV7-2 with TRBJ2-1; 7 bases are shared with TRBD2. V lost 2 bases, J lost 7 bases, and 2 bases stayed unmatched. Per germline, CDR1 SGHTA and CDR2 FQGNSA. This CDR3 comprises 13 residues. CDR3 protein: CASSLPLANEQFF. The CDR3 DNA sequence: TGTGCCAGCAGCTTACCACTAGCGAATGAGCAGTTCTTC.

CDR3 nucleotides: TGTGCCAGCTCACCGGGACAGGAGAACACCGGGGAGCTGTTTTTT. This translates into CASSPGQENTGELFF. J is TRBJ2-2 and V is TRBV18, with 8 bases that match TRBD1. The length of the CDR3 is 15 residues. The germline gives CDR1 KGHSH, CDR2 LQKENI. The V gene end was trimmed by 3 bases and the J gene end by 1 base; junction bases not matched to a gene: 1.

V is TRBV10-3 and J is TRBJ2-5, with a tentative D call TRBD2 (5 bases). The germline CDR1 and CDR2 sequences are ENHRY and SYGVKD. This CDR3 has 14 amino acids. Trimming shortened V by 3 bases and J by 5 bases, and 13 bases separated the two germline ends. The CDR3 bases are TGTGCCATCAGTGATTCGTGGGAGTGGGAGACCCAGTACTTC. It encodes CAISDSWEWETQYF.

V and J are TRBV6-5 and TRBJ2-1; D call uncertain. This CDR3 comprises 13 residues. Per germline, CDR1 MNHEY and CDR2 SVGAGI. V gave up 8 bases and J gave up 8 bases, with 16 bases separating them. The CDR3 protein is CASLDPPNHEQFF. The CDR3 bases are TGTGCCAGCCTGGACCCACCTAACCATGAGCAGTTCTTC.

The chain combines TRBV12-5 with TRBJ1-4; TRBD1 matches at 9 bases. V shed 4 bases and J 6 bases; nucleotides not matched to a gene: 3. There are 14 residues in the CDR3. CDR1 is LGHNT, CDR2 FRNRAP, per germline. The CDR3 sequence: CASGSRDRDEKLFF. CDR3 DNA sequence: TGTGCTAGTGGTTCCAGGGACAGGGATGAAAAACTGTTTTTT.

This clone came up a few times. The rearrangement links TRBV5-1 to TRBJ2-7; 8 positions match TRBD1. This CDR3 has 14 residues. Germline V lookup: CDR1 SGHRS, CDR2 YFSETQ. J was trimmed by 12 bases and V by 0 bases; bases with no gene match: 11. The DNA for the CDR3 is TGCGCCAGCAGCTTGGACCAGGGGGCCTCCAGCGGGTACTTC. Protein: CASSLDQGASSGYF.

In its sample, this clone was seen once. The chain is built from TRBV7-9 and TRBJ1-4, with TRBD1 identical over 9 bases. The germline V gene encodes CDR1 SEHNR and CDR2 FQNEAQ (reference sequence). The CDR3 contains 14 residues. Losses at the gene ends were 1 base for V and 8 bases for J; bases not matched to a gene: 2. CDR3 bases: TGTGCCAGCAGCTTAGGACAGGGGGGCGAAAAACTGTTTTTT. This sequence encodes CASSLGQGGEKLFF.

The chain carries TRBV19 and TRBJ1-1; D is ambiguous. Germline V CDR1 and CDR2: LNHDA, SQIVND (reference sequence). V lost 3 bases and J lost 0, with 14 bases in between. The CDR3 totals 16 residues. The CDR3 sequence: CASSMRGYRLNTEAFF. In DNA form, the CDR3 reads TGTGCCAGTAGTATGAGAGGGTATCGATTGAACACTGAAGCTTTCTTT.

The rearrangement links TRBV30 to TRBJ2-1; D is possibly TRBD2 (6 bases). The CDR3 sequence is 14 residues long. Germline assignment: CDR1 GTSNPN and CDR2 SVGIG (reference sequence). Trimming took off 3 bases at V and 8 bases at J, with 17 bases between the two ends. As DNA, the CDR3 is TGTGCCTGGAGAGAATCGGGACTGGGGGATGAGCAGTTCTTC. Its protein is CAWRESGLGDEQFF.

This clone was seen only a few times. This rearrangement joins TRBV18 to TRBJ1-5; D is undetermined. Trimming took 1 base from V and 10 from J, leaving 11 bases between them. From germline, CDR1 is KGHSH and CDR2 LQKENI. This CDR3 has 13 residues. For the CDR3, the DNA is TGTGCCAGCTCACCACAAGGATGGGGACCCCAGCATTTT. Protein product: CASSPQGWGPQHF.

The chain uses TRBV5-8 and TRBJ1-5; D is undetermined. V gave up 5 bases and J gave up 3 bases, with 18 bases separating them. The CDR3 is 16 amino acids. In germline, CDR1 is SGHTS, CDR2 YDEGEE. CDR3 sequence (DNA): TGTGCCAGCAGTTCCCACCCCGGGAGGACCAATCAGCCCCAGCATTTT. As protein: CASSSHPGRTNQPQHF.

In DNA, the CDR3 is TGTGCCAGCAGCCCACCGCAGGGGATCGCTGGGGCCAACGTCCTGACTTTC. Its translation: CASSPPQGIAGANVLTF. The V and J genes are TRBV7-8 and TRBJ2-6; tentative D call: TRBD1 (6 bases). V lost 5 bases and J lost 2, with 16 bases in between. The CDR3 runs to 17 residues. Germline loops: CDR1 SGHVS, CDR2 FQNEAQ.

In this sample, this clone turned up once. The chain combines TRBV9 with TRBJ2-2; no reliable D call. Trimming stripped 0 bases from V and 5 bases from J, with 5 bases between. Germline-derived CDR1 and CDR2 are SGDLS and YYNGEE. This CDR3 comprises 13 residues. This CDR3 reads CASSVAGTGELFF. The CDR3, as DNA: TGTGCCAGCAGCGTAGCCGGAACCGGGGAGCTGTTTTTT.

This chain links TRBV12-5 with TRBJ1-5; D possibly corresponds to TRBD1 (6 bases). This CDR3 has 15 amino acids. Germline V gives CDR1 LGHNT, CDR2 FRNRAP. With 1 base removed from V and 11 bases from J, the gap between germline ends came to 18 bases. DNA for the CDR3: TGTGCTAGTGGTTTGGAGACAGGAGCGCGCTCGTCCCAGCATTTT. Translating it yields CASGLETGARSSQHF.

The CDR3 is CASSLQGNTQYF. The CDR3 coding sequence is TGTGCCAGCAGTTTACAGGGAAATACGCAGTATTTT. The chain is built from TRBV6-2 or TRBV6-3 and TRBJ2-3; a weak D match, TRBD1 (6 bases). V was pared by 4 bases and J by 7 bases, with 9 bases between. From germline, CDR1 is MNHEY and CDR2 SVGEGT. The CDR3 is made up of 12 amino acids.

This chain joins TRBV4-1 and TRBJ2-7; D may be TRBD2 (5 bases). The CDR3 loop spans 17 amino acids. V dropped 4 bases and J dropped 2 bases, with 21 bases sitting between them. Per the germline V gene, CDR1 is MGHRA and CDR2 is YSYEKL. CDR3 region: CASSPEVRIARPYEQYF. In nucleotides, the CDR3 is TGCGCCAGCAGCCCCGAAGTCCGGATAGCGAGGCCCTACGAGCAGTACTTC.

Here the CDR3 reads CASSGRWEKLFF. CDR3 DNA sequence: TGTGCCAGCAGTGGGCGTTGGGAAAAACTGTTTTTT. The chain couples TRBV12-3 or TRBV12-4 to TRBJ1-4, with D uncertain. This CDR3 contains 12 residues. V was pared by 5 bases and J by 8 bases, with 9 bases between.

The chain joins TRBV5-1 to TRBJ1-1, with 9 bases matching TRBD1. The ends lost 4 bases at V and 0 bases at J; junction bases unmatched: 7. CDR1 SGHRS and CDR2 YFSETQ come from the germline V gene. The CDR3 spans 16 residues. CDR3 region: CASSPGQGYMNTEAFF. The CDR3 nucleotides read TGCGCCAGCAGCCCCGGACAGGGGTACATGAACACTGAAGCTTTCTTT. Drawing the rest from reference TRBV5-1 and TRBJ1-1, the complete variable domain is KAGVTQTPRYLIKTRGQQVTLSCSPISGHRSVSWYQQTPGQGLQFLFEYFSETQRNKGNFPGRFSGRQFSNSRSEMNVSTLELGDSALYLCASSPGQGYMNTEAFFGQGTRLTVV.

This rearrangement joins TRBV29-1 to TRBJ1-2; TRBD1 aligns across 8 bases. Losses at the gene ends were 3 bases for V and 3 bases for J; bases not matched to a gene: 12. The CDR3 has 16 residues. From germline, CDR1 is SQVTM and CDR2 ANQGSEA. The CDR3 is CSVEGTTGGEDYGYTF. The CDR3 DNA sequence: TGCAGCGTTGAGGGTACCACAGGGGGAGAGGACTATGGCTACACCTTC.

The genes are TRBV27 and TRBJ2-1; D gene uncertain. V shed 4 bases and J shed 4 bases, with 14 bases lying between them. In germline, CDR1 is MNHEY, CDR2 SMNVEV (reference sequence). This CDR3 has 15 amino acids. Here the CDR3 reads CASSYSNPLYNEQFF. The CDR3 nucleotides are TGTGCCAGCAGTTACAGTAATCCCCTTTACAATGAGCAGTTCTTC.

The chain couples TRBV5-1 to TRBJ2-7, with D possibly TRBD1 on 6 matching bases. The CDR3 is made up of 13 amino acids. The V end lost 4 bases, the J end lost 6 bases, and 14 bases lay between the germline ends. CDR1 and CDR2 from the germline V gene are SGHRS and YFSETQ. The CDR3 is CASSPEQGREQYF. In nucleotides, the CDR3 is TGCGCCAGCAGCCCCGAACAGGGACGCGAGCAGTACTTC.

The chain combines TRBV6-5 with TRBJ2-5, with D hard to call. V dropped 7 bases and J dropped 5 bases, with 11 bases sitting between them. CDR1 is MNHEY and CDR2 is SVGAGI in the germline V gene. The CDR3 length is 12 residues. CDR3 DNA sequence: TGTGCCAGCAATCACGGCGCGGAGACCCAGTACTTC. This gives the protein CASNHGAETQYF.